The 21 T cell receptor beta chains presented below share a single source sample, sequenced in a study of T-cell memory formation after mild COVID-19. A single record per CDR3 protein comes from TCRdb applying MiXCR to the 5' RACE reads. This sample carries approximately 340,000 distinct CDR3 sequences, roughly 13% of them seen once, and the ten largest clones take 20% to 25%. Sequencing was done on a sample of PBMCs or a T cell subset sorted from them (not recorded which). The receptors stem from a man younger than 30 who had mild COVID-19 (a few samples of this study predate the infection). Cell type and time point are not known.

At least ten counts were recorded for this clonotype. This chain connects TRBV6-5 to TRBJ1-5; 11 bases fit TRBD1. After removal of 5 bases from V and 7 bases from J, the junction contained 7 bases not matched to a gene. Germline V gene data show CDR1 as MNHEY and CDR2 as SVGAGI. The CDR3 is 15 amino acids. CDR3 in DNA: TGTGCCAGCAGTACGGGGACAGGGGGGAGGCAGCCCCAGCATTTT. Its protein is CASSTGTGGRQPQHF.

The rearrangement links TRBV24-1 to TRBJ2-1, with 7 nucleotides matching TRBD1. The CDR3 contains 15 residues. The junction had 5 bases not matched to a gene; V was cut back by 3 bases and J by 4 bases. Germline CDR1 reads KGHDR; CDR2 reads SFDVKD. The CDR3 DNA is TGTGCCACCAGTGATACGTGGACAGGTTACAATGAGCAGTTCTTC. Its protein product is CATSDTWTGYNEQFF.

V gene TRBV2 combines with J gene TRBJ2-3; no definite D call. Per germline, CDR1 SNHLY and CDR2 FYNNEI. CDR3 length: 15 amino acids. The V end lost 5 bases, the J end lost 0 bases, and 12 bases lay between the germline ends. CDR3 sequence reads: CASSFETESTDTQYF. DNA of the CDR3: TGTGCCAGCAGTTTCGAAACAGAAAGCACAGATACGCAGTATTTT.

This clonotype was observed a handful of times. The chain joins TRBV4-1 to TRBJ1-3, with D hard to call. Germline V gives CDR1 MGHRA, CDR2 YSYEKL. This CDR3 region has 13 residues. V lost 0 bases and J lost 11, with 11 bases in between. The CDR3 DNA follows: TGCGCCAGCAGCCAAGACTCCCGTTTAGCCATATATTTT. Translating gives CASSQDSRLAIYF.

Only a few counts were recorded for this clonotype. The rearrangement joins TRBV18 to TRBJ2-5, with D hard to call. Germline V CDR1 and CDR2: KGHSH, LQKENI. Between the trimmed V and J ends, which lost 1 base and 3 bases, there was a span of 6 bases. CDR3 size: 13 residues. The CDR3 is CASSPRKEETQYF. DNA for the CDR3: TGTGCCAGCTCACCACGCAAAGAAGAGACCCAGTACTTC.

This clonotype was observed a handful of times. V gene TRBV6-2 or TRBV6-3 combines with J gene TRBJ2-1; D remains unclear. Germline V CDR1 and CDR2: MNHEY, SVGEGT. This CDR3 region has 15 residues. V lost 6 bases and J lost 0, with 12 bases in between. CDR3 sequence: CASSPDGFSYNEQFF. CDR3 DNA sequence: TGTGCCAGCAGCCCCGACGGATTCTCCTACAATGAGCAGTTCTTC.

This clonotype was picked up a small number of times. The V gene is TRBV11-2, the J gene TRBJ2-2; 9 bases are a match to TRBD2. The CDR3 runs to 16 residues. V was pared by 4 bases and J by 3 bases, with 6 bases of the junction left unmatched. Germline V lookup: CDR1 SGHAT, CDR2 FQNNGV. CDR3 region: CASSSTLAGYTGELFF. The CDR3 DNA reads as TGTGCCAGCAGCTCGACCCTAGCGGGGTACACCGGGGAGCTGTTTTTT.

The genes are TRBV5-5 and TRBJ2-5, with D maybe TRBD2 (6 bases). Trimming pared 4 bases from V and 5 bases from J, leaving 15 bases between. CDR3 length equals 14 residues. Germline V gene data show CDR1 as SGHKS and CDR2 as YYEKEE (reference sequence). CDR3 sequence (DNA): TGTGCCAGCAGCCTGGCGGAGGGTTCGGAGACCCAGTACTTC. Translation gives CASSLAEGSETQYF. Supplemented by reference TRBV5-5 and TRBJ2-5, the full variable domain reads DAGVTQSPTHLIKTRGQQVTLRCSPISGHKSVSWYQQVLGQGPQFIFQYYEKEERGRGNFPDRFSARQFPNYSSELNVNALLLGDSALYLCASSLAEGSETQYFGPGTRLLVL.

The gene calls are TRBV5-7 and TRBJ2-1; D gene uncertain. TRBV5-7 is an ORF, with its function uncertain. The V and J ends lost 8 bases and 5 bases respectively, with 8 bases between them. The CDR3 runs 11 residues. CDR3 region: CARNRNNEQFF. The CDR3 DNA sequence: TGTGCCAGGAACCGTAACAATGAGCAGTTCTTC.

This clonotype was observed a few times. The chain combines TRBV5-1 with TRBJ1-1, with TRBD1 identical over 7 bases. The germline CDR1 and CDR2 sequences are SGHRS and YFSETQ. J was trimmed by 3 bases and V by 5 bases; bases with no gene match: 7. This CDR3 contains 14 residues. DNA for the CDR3: TGCGCCAGCAGGCGACAGGGATCGGACACTGAAGCTTTCTTT. Translation: CASRRQGSDTEAFF.

For the CDR3, the DNA is TGCGCCAGCAGCCCCGGTGGGGGTTCGGGGAACACTGAAGCTTTCTTT. This sequence encodes CASSPGGGSGNTEAFF. V usage is TRBV4-1 and J usage is TRBJ1-1, with D possibly matching TRBD1 (5 bases). The CDR3 loop spans 16 amino acids. Trimming pared 4 bases from V and 1 base from J, leaving 16 bases between. Per the germline V gene, CDR1 is MGHRA and CDR2 is YSYEKL.

The chain recombines TRBV24-1 with TRBJ1-5; 10 nucleotides agree with TRBD1. This CDR3 contains 17 residues. The ends lost 9 bases at V and 1 base at J; junction bases unmatched: 11. Germline CDR1 and CDR2: KGHDR and SFDVKD. The CDR3 region has the DNA TGTGCCACCCAACCGGGACAGGGGATGGAAAGCAATCAGCCCCAGCATTTT. Amino acid sequence: CATQPGQGMESNQPQHF.

The CDR3 protein is CASSQAWDQPQHF. The CDR3 DNA sequence: TGCGCCAGCAGCCAAGCTTGGGATCAGCCCCAGCATTTT. The chain links TRBV4-1 to TRBJ1-5; unclear D gene. The germline CDR1 and CDR2 sequences are MGHRA and YSYEKL. The CDR3 length is 13 residues. V shed 1 base and J shed 5 bases, with 6 bases lying between them.

This clonotype was counted at least ten times. This chain uses TRBV27 with TRBJ2-3; no clear D gene. The CDR3 covers 12 residues. Trimming removed 3 bases at V and 9 bases at J, with 10 bases between. The germline CDR1 and CDR2 sequences are MNHEY and SMNVEV (reference sequence). CDR3 coding DNA: TGTGCCAGCAGTTTGACTGTGGAGACGCAGTATTTT. Translating it yields CASSLTVETQYF.

This clonotype occurred a few times. The chain employs TRBV2 and TRBJ1-5; D may be TRBD1 (5 bases). Germline V lookup: CDR1 SNHLY, CDR2 FYNNEI. The CDR3 consists of 15 residues. The germline V and J ends were trimmed by 1 base and 4 bases, with 11 bases remaining between them. In DNA, the CDR3 is TGTGCCAGCAGTGAAGTGGGGGTGCGTAATCAGCCCCAGCATTTT. Translating gives CASSEVGVRNQPQHF. Filled out from reference TRBV2 and TRBJ1-5, the complete variable domain reads EPEVTQTPSHQVTQMGQEVILRCVPISNHLYFYWYRQILGQKVEFLVSFYNNEISEKSEIFDDQFSVERPDGSNFTLKIRSTKLEDSAMYFCASSEVGVRNQPQHFGDGTRLSIL.

CDR3 bases: TGTGCCAGCAGCTTAAGGAGGACAGGTTCCTACAATGAGCAGTTCTTC. It codes for CASSLRRTGSYNEQFF. The chain joins TRBV11-2 to TRBJ2-1, with 7 bases that match TRBD1. Germline lookup yields CDR1 SGHAT and CDR2 FQNNGV. V shed 2 bases and J 1 base; nucleotides not matched to a gene: 5. The CDR3 covers 16 residues.

The gene calls are TRBV4-2 and TRBJ2-5; perhaps TRBD2 as D (5 bases). CDR3 size: 15 residues. Trimming stripped 1 base from V and 3 bases from J, with 12 bases between. Germline V gene sequence: CDR1 LGHNA, CDR2 YNFKEQ. CDR3: CASSQAGSAKETQYF. The CDR3 DNA reads as TGTGCCAGCAGCCAAGCGGGGTCAGCGAAAGAGACCCAGTACTTC.

The CDR3 DNA reads TGCAGTGCTGGCCGGGGGGCTTACGAGCAGTACTTC. Amino acids: CSAGRGAYEQYF. The chain employs TRBV20-1 and TRBJ2-7; a possible D gene is TRBD2 (7 bases). The CDR3 has 12 residues. V lost 5 bases, J lost 4 bases, and 12 bases lay in between. Looked up from germline, CDR1 is DFQATT and CDR2 is SNEGSKA (reference sequence).

The chain links TRBV11-2 to TRBJ2-1, with 12 bases lining up with TRBD2. Trimming at V came to 4 bases and at J to 3 bases, leaving 7 bases not matched to a gene. Germline values: CDR1 SGHAT, CDR2 FQNNGV. This CDR3 is 17 amino acids long. The CDR3 DNA is TGTGCCAGCAGCTCTTGGACTAGCGGGGACTACTACAATGAGCAGTTCTTC. This codes for CASSSWTSGDYYNEQFF.

This clonotype was seen only a few times. In nucleotides, the CDR3 is TGTGCCACCAGCAGAGATTCGACTTCGAACACCGGGGAGCTGTTTTTT. Its protein is CATSRDSTSNTGELFF. The chain recombines TRBV15 with TRBJ2-2; no clear D gene. V was clipped by 0 bases and J by 0 bases, with 8 bases between them. The CDR3 runs 16 residues. Germline assignment: CDR1 LNHNV and CDR2 YYDKDF (reference sequence).

The CDR3 DNA follows: TGTGCCAGCAGCGCTCAGTCGACAGCGGCAAAGAGTGAGCAGTTCTTC. Amino acids: CASSAQSTAAKSEQFF. The chain combines TRBV11-2 with TRBJ2-1; D could derive from TRBD1 or TRBD2 (5 bases each). This CDR3 contains 16 residues. With 5 bases removed from V and 9 bases from J, the gap between germline ends came to 23 bases. Germline values: CDR1 SGHAT, CDR2 FQNNGV.